This TCR beta chain was recovered during a study of Graves' ophthalmopathy and Graves' hyperthyroidism. Beta-chain TCR CDR3 regions were amplified from RNA transcripts. RT-PCR in the first round used HTBI primers; a second-round multiplex PCR followed. TCRdb independently ran MiXCR on the multiplex PCR reads; one entry per CDR3 protein. The sample shows a few hundred thousand distinct CDR3 sequences, less than 40% of them seen only once. The CDR3 sequence is 15 residues long. Germline V gene sequence: CDR1 SNHLY, CDR2 FYNNEI. The junction had 11 bases not matched to a gene; V was cut back by 7 bases and J by 3 bases.

The material sequenced was peripheral blood or thyroid tissue (not recorded which). The V and J genes are TRBV2 and TRBJ1-1; 7 nucleotides align to TRBD1. This clonotype originated in an adult man with Graves' hyperthyroidism. The CDR3 region has the DNA TGTGCCAGCACCGGGGACAGTTCTGAATACACTGAAGCTTTCTTT. It is translated as CASTGDSSEYTEAFF.